The subject of this entry is one T cell receptor (beta chain). This record comes from a study of technical replicates of blood from a handful of donors. Using immunoSEQ multiplex PCR, the repertoire was profiled, and TCRdb retains in-frame clones only, with some absent. The table lists tens of thousands of clones, roughly 92% of them singletons, with 0.41% in the top ten. The J segment lost 6 bases and the V segment lost 9 bases, leaving 9 bases of the junction unmatched. Germline V gives CDR1 LGHNT, CDR2 FRNRAP. The length of the CDR3 is 13 residues. The TCR comes from a human donor in good health. This chain joins TRBV12-5 and TRBJ1-2, with 8 bases aligning to TRBD1. Sequencing was performed on T cells isolated from PBMCs. CDR3 nucleotide sequence: TGTGCTAGCGCGCAGGGGGCTCTAAATGGCTACACCTTC. Encoded protein: CASAQGALNGYTF.